This TCR beta chain was recovered during a study of CD8+CD57+ T cells in acquired aplastic anemia. Study details: 3 to 3.5 ug was the average amount of DNA from sorted CD4+ and CD8+ cells.

Using genomic DNA as the template, TCR beta VDJ and CDR3 profiling was carried out. From the reads, TCRdb called clonotypes with MiXCR, one entry per CDR3 protein. Counted here are approximately 300,000 distinct CDR3 sequences, under 65% occurring once; the ten biggest clones make up under 1.5%. All patients picked for sequencing had shown, by flow cytometry, an expansion of CD8+CD57+ cells. Severe acquired aplastic anemia was present in all patients. The CDR3 consists of 15 residues. The V end lost 5 bases, the J end lost 4 bases, and 17 bases lay between the germline ends. The V gene's germline CDR1 is PRHDT and CDR2 FYEKMQ (reference sequence).

The sample consisted of sorted CD4+, CD8+, or CD8+CD57+ T cells (not recorded which) from PBMCs. This receptor was obtained from a human donor with aplastic anemia. The chain is built from TRBV13 and TRBJ1-1; D call uncertain. The CDR3 protein is CASSPQRALGTEAFF. The CDR3 nucleotides are TGTGCCAGCAGCCCCCAAAGGGCCTTGGGCACTGAAGCTTTCTTT.